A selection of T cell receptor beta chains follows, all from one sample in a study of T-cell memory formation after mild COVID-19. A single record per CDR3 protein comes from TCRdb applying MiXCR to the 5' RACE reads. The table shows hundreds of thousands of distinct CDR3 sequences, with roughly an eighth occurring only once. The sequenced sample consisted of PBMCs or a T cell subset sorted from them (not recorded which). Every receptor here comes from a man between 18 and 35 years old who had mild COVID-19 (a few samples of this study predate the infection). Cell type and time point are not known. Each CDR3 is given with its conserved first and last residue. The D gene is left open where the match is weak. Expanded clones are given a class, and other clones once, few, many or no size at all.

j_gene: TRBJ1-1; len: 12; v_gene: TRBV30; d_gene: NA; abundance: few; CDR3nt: TGTGCCTGGGGACAGATCAACACTGAAGCTTTCTTT; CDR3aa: CAWGQINTEAFF
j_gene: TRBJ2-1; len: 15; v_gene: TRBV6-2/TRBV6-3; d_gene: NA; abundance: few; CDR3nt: TGTGCCAGCAGTTACTCGACGGAGCCAAACAATGAGCAGTTCTTC; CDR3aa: CASSYSTEPNNEQFF
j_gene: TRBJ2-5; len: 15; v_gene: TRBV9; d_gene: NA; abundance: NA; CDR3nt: TGTGCCAGCAGCGTAGGTGACTGGACGCAAGAGACCCAGTACTTC; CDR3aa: CASSVGDWTQETQYF
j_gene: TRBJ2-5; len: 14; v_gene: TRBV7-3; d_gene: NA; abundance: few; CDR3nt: TGTGCCAGCAGCTCGGGGACGGCTGGGGGGACCCAGTACTTC; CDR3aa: CASSSGTAGGTQYF
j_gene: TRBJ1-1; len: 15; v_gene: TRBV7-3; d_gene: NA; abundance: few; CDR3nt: TGTGCCAGCAGCAAATGGGCAGTCATGAACACTGAAGCTTTCTTT; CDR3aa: CASSKWAVMNTEAFF
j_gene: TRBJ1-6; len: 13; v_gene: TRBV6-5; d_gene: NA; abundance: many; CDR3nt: TGTGCCAGCAGTTACAGGGTGATTTCACCCCTCCACTTT; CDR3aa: CASSYRVISPLHF
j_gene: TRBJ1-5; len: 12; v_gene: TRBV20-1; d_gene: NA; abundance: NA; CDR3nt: TGCAGTGCTAGCAACAGGTATCAGCCCCAGCATTTT; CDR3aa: CSASNRYQPQHF
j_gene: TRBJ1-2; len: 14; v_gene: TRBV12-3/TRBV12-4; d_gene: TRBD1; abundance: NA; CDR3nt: TGTGCCAGCAACGACAGGGGATCATTCTATGGCTACACCTTC; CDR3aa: CASNDRGSFYGYTF
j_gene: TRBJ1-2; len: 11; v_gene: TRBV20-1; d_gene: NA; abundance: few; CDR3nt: TGCAGTGCTAGTCGGAGGGATGGCTACACCTTC; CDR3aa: CSASRRDGYTF
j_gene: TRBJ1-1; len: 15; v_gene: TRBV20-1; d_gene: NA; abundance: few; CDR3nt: TGCAGTGCTAGAGGTACCTCGGACAGGAACACTGAAGCTTTCTTT; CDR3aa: CSARGTSDRNTEAFF
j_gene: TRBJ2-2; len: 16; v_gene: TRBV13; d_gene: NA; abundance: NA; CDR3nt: TGTGCCAGCAGCTTCGTAGGGGCCCCAAACACCGGGGAGCTGTTTTTT; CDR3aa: CASSFVGAPNTGELFF
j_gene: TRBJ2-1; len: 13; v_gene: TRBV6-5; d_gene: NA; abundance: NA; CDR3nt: TGTGCCACCCGGCCGGGGGCCTACAATGAGCAGTTCTTC; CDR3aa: CATRPGAYNEQFF
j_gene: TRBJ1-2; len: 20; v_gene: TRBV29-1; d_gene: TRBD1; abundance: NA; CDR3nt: TGCAGCGTTGAAGACTTATTTTCGACAGGGACAAGGGGTATAGACTATGGCTACACCTTC; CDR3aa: CSVEDLFSTGTRGIDYGYTF